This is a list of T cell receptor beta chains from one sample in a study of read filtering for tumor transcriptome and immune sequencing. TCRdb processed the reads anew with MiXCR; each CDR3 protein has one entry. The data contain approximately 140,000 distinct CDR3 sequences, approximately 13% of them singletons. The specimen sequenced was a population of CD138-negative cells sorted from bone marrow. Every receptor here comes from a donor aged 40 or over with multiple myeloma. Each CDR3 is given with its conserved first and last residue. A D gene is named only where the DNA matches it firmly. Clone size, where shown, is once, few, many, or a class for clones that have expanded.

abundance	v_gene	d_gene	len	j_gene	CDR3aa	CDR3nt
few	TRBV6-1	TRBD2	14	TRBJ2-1	CASSEMGSGRLLFF	TGTGCCAGCAGTGAAATGGGTAGCGGGAGATTATTGTTCTTC
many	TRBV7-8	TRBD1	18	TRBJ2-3	CASSSLPDRGFSSDTQYF	TGTGCCAGCAGCAGTTTACCGGACAGGGGTTTTTCTTCAGATACGCAGTATTTT
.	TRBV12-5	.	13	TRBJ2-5	CASGPSTEETQYF	TGTGCTAGTGGCCCATCGACAGAAGAGACCCAGTACTTC
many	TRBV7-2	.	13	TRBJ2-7	CASSMPPSYEQYF	TGTGCCAGCAGCATGCCCCCAAGCTACGAGCAGTACTTC
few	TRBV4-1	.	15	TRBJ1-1	CASCPHRPDDTEAFF	TGCGCCAGCTGCCCCCACCGCCCGGACGACACTGAAGCTTTCTTT
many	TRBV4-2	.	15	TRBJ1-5	CASSQVAGRNQPQHF	TGTGCCAGCAGCCAAGTAGCAGGGCGCAATCAGCCCCAGCATTTT
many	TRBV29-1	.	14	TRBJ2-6	CSVSGSSGANVLTF	TGCAGCGTCTCGGGCTCTTCTGGGGCCAACGTCCTGACTTTC
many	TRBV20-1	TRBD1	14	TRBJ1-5	CSAQDRVGNQPQHF	TGCAGTGCTCAGGACAGGGTAGGGAATCAGCCCCAGCATTTT
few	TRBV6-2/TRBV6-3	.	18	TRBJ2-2	CASRRGLRLAGYTGELFF	TGTGCCAGCAGACGGGGTCTGCGACTGGCCGGGTACACCGGGGAGCTGTTTTTT
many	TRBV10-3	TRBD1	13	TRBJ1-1	CAIGGTGWTEAFF	TGTGCCATCGGGGGGACAGGTTGGACTGAAGCTTTCTTT
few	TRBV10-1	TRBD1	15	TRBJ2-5	CASSGGTGRQETQYF	TGCGCCAGCAGTGGCGGGACAGGGCGCCAAGAGACCCAGTACTTC
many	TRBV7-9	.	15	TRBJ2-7	CASSYDLGQSYEQYF	TGTGCCAGCAGCTACGATTTGGGGCAGAGCTACGAGCAGTACTTC
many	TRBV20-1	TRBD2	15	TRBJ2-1	CSALTSSGSYNEQFF	TGCAGTGCTCTGACATCTAGCGGGAGCTACAATGAGCAGTTCTTC
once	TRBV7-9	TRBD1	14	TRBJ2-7	CASSPRDRSYEQYF	TGTGCCAGCAGCCCCAGGGACAGAAGCTACGAGCAGTACTTC
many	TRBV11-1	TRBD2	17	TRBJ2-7	CASSLASRGLAGVEQYF	TGTGCCAGCAGCTTAGCATCTCGGGGCCTAGCGGGAGTGGAGCAGTACTTC
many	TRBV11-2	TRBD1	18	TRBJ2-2	CASSFTDRGLSRIGELFF	TGTGCCAGCAGCTTTACGGACAGGGGGCTTAGTAGGATCGGGGAGCTGTTTTTT
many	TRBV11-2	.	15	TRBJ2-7	CASSSQGTSSYEQYF	TGTGCCAGCAGCTCACAGGGTACCAGCTCCTACGAGCAGTACTTC
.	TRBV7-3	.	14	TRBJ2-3	CASSSGGERDTQYF	TGTGCCAGCAGCTCCGGAGGGGAGAGAGATACGCAGTATTTT
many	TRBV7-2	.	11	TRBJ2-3	CASSNTDTQYF	TGTGCCAGCAGCAACACAGATACGCAGTATTTT
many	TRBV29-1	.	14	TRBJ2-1	CSVRGPSTYNEQFF	TGCAGCGTTCGGGGACCCTCCACCTACAATGAGCAGTTCTTC
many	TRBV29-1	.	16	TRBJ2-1	CSVEDPNREGYNEQFF	TGCAGCGTTGAAGATCCCAACAGGGAAGGCTACAATGAGCAGTTCTTC
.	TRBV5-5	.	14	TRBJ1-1	CASSLEGAGTEALF	TGTGCCAGCAGCTTGGAAGGGGCTGGGACTGAAGCTCTCTTT
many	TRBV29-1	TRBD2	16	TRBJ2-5	CSVEVGLAGGRETQYF	TGCAGCGTTGAAGTGGGACTAGCGGGAGGGCGGGAGACCCAGTACTTC
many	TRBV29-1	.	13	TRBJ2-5	CSVDVAGTETQYF	TGCAGCGTTGACGTGGCAGGGACAGAGACCCAGTACTTC
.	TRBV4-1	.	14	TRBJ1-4	CASSQVPFNEKRFF	TGCGCCAGCAGCCAAGTACCGTTTAATGAAAAACGGTTTTTT
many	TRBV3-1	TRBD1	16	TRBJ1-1	CASSQADRGWSTEAFF	TGTGCCAGCAGCCAAGCTGACAGGGGATGGAGCACTGAAGCTTTCTTT
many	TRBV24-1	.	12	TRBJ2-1	CATAEAYNEQFF	TGTGCCACCGCTGAGGCCTACAATGAGCAGTTCTTC
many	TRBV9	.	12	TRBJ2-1	CASGDTSNEQFF	TGTGCCAGCGGGGACACTTCCAATGAGCAGTTCTTC
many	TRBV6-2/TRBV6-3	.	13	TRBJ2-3	CASNPGGTDTQYF	TGTGCCAGCAACCCGGGGGGCACAGATACGCAGTATTTT
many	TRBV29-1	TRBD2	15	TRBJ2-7	CSVELTSGPEFEQYF	TGCAGCGTTGAACTGACTAGCGGGCCTGAGTTCGAGCAGTACTTC
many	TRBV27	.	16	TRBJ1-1	CASSFRTVIGNTEAFF	TGTGCCAGCAGTTTCCGGACAGTCATAGGGAACACTGAAGCTTTCTTT
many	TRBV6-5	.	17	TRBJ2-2	CASTLRVMAGNTGELFF	TGTGCCAGCACCCTAAGAGTGATGGCTGGAAACACCGGGGAGCTGTTTTTT
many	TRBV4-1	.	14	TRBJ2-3	CASRSGTSTDTQYF	TGCGCCAGCAGGTCCGGGACTAGCACAGATACGCAGTATTTT
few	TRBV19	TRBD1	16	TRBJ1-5	CASTLSTGGGNQPQHF	TGTGCCAGTACCCTGTCCACAGGGGGCGGCAATCAGCCCCAGCATTTT
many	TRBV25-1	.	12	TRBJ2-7	CASSEAGYEQYF	TGTGCCAGCAGTGAAGCGGGCTACGAGCAGTACTTC
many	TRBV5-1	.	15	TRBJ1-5	CASSLEGRSNQPQHF	TGCGCCAGCAGCTTGGAGGGACGGAGCAATCAGCCCCAGCATTTT
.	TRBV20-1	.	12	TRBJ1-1	CSARPRGAMAFF	TGCAGTGCTAGACCCCGGGGGGCCATGGCTTTCTTT
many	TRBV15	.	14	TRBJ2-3	CATSRIPGPDTQYF	TGTGCCACCAGCAGGATCCCGGGTCCAGATACGCAGTATTTT
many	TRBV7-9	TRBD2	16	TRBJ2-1	CASSQPGLAGVGEQFF	TGTGCCAGCAGCCAGCCGGGACTAGCGGGAGTAGGAGAGCAGTTCTTC
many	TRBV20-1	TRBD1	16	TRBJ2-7	CSALNQRQGTGLEQYF	TGCAGTGCTTTAAATCAAAGACAGGGAACAGGACTCGAGCAGTACTTC
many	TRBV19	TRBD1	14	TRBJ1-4	CASSTDRGGEKLFF	TGTGCCAGTAGTACGGACAGGGGAGGTGAAAAACTGTTTTTT
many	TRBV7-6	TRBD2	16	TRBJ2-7	CASSSSGGGSSYEQYF	TGTGCCAGCAGCTCTAGCGGGGGGGGAAGCTCCTACGAGCAGTACTTC
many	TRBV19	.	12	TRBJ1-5	CASSIGTGYGHF	TGTGCCAGTAGTATCGGGACGGGATATGGGCATTTT
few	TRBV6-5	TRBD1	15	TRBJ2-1	CASSYRGTGANEQFF	TGTGCCAGCAGTTACAGGGGGACAGGGGCCAATGAGCAGTTCTTC
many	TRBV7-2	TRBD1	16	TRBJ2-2	CASSLDWTGNTGELFF	TGTGCCAGCAGCTTGGACTGGACAGGGAACACCGGGGAGCTGTTTTTT
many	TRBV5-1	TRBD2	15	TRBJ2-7	CASSFLGLATHEQYF	TGCGCCAGCAGCTTTTTGGGACTAGCTACCCACGAGCAGTACTTC
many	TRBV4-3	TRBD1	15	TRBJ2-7	CASSQSRDRVYEQYF	TGCGCCAGCAGCCAGTCTAGGGACAGGGTCTACGAGCAGTACTTC
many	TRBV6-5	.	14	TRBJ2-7	CASSLGVFSGEQYF	TGTGCCAGCAGTCTAGGGGTATTCTCGGGCGAGCAGTACTTC
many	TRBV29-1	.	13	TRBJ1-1	CSVVPGSGTEAFF	TGCAGCGTTGTCCCAGGGTCCGGCACTGAAGCTTTCTTT
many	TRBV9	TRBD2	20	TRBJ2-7	CASSVAQLPRSGRASYEQYF	TGTGCCAGCAGCGTAGCCCAACTCCCTAGGAGCGGGAGGGCCTCGTACGAGCAGTACTTC
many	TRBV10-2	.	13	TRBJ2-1	CASSGSVPYEQFF	TGCGCCAGCAGTGGGAGCGTCCCCTATGAGCAGTTCTTC
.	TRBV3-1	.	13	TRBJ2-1	CASSQDLNNEQFF	TGTGCCAGCAGCCAAGATCTGAACAATGAGCAGTTCTTC
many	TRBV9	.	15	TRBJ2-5	CASSAGQSEQETQYF	TGTGCCAGCAGCGCCGGACAGTCTGAACAAGAGACCCAGTACTTC
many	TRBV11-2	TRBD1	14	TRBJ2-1	CASSFGQGVNEQFF	TGTGCCAGCAGCTTTGGACAGGGGGTCAATGAGCAGTTCTTC